This T cell receptor (beta chain) was found in a study of Graves' ophthalmopathy and Graves' hyperthyroidism. Study results and limitations: Most thyroid clonotypes with frequency above 0.001 were detected in blood too. Forecasting of ophthalmopathy progression by the model achieved less than 71% sensitivity and approximately 72% specificity.

TCR beta CDR3 regions were amplified from RNA transcripts. Second-round multiplex PCR came after a first-round RT-PCR that employed HTBI primers. TCRdb itself ran the multiplex PCR reads through MiXCR, one entry per CDR3 protein. Of over 12,000 distinct CDR3 sequences listed, 50% are singletons. Clinical symptoms, serum thyroxine, TRAb, thyroid ultrasound and orbital computed tomography formed the basis of diagnosis. This clonotype was observed many times. What it binds is unknown. CDR3 length: 13 amino acids. Trimming took 6 bases from V and 4 from J; bases not matched to a gene: 2. Per germline, CDR1 DFQATT and CDR2 SNEGSKA (reference sequence).

The sample was peripheral blood. The chain uses TRBV20-1 and TRBJ2-1; 11 positions agree with TRBD2. The source of this sequence is a woman aged 25 to 39 with Graves' ophthalmopathy. The CDR3 loop reads CSASSGRYNEQFF. DNA of the CDR3: TGCAGTGCATCTAGCGGGAGGTACAATGAGCAGTTCTTC.